This T cell receptor beta chain was captured in a study of blood T cell repertoires in COVID-19. Study information: The United States, Italy and Spain provided the acute and convalescent COVID-19 samples. The cDNA or gDNA used as material had been derived from T cells, B-cell-depleted T cells, or PBMCs.

In the original workflow: Amplifying reference gene primers gave estimates of nucleated cell counts. TCRdb's table, derived via immunoSEQ multiplex PCR, lists solely in-frame clones and lacks some. V and J calls and clone size are given by that table; D and trimming were obtained from the DNA. The sample shows almost 200,000 clones, 85% to 90% of them seen only once. The V end lost 5 bases, the J end lost 3 bases, and 11 bases lay between the germline ends. This CDR3 region has 13 residues. The chain joins TRBV12-3 or TRBV12-4 to TRBJ2-7, with a weak D call TRBD1 (5 bases). This TCR was sampled from an older woman with acute or convalescent COVID-19. The sequenced sample was peripheral blood. CDR3 nucleotides: TGTGCCAGCAGTAGACAGCCTGTCTACGAGCAGTACTTC. It yields the protein CASSRQPVYEQYF.